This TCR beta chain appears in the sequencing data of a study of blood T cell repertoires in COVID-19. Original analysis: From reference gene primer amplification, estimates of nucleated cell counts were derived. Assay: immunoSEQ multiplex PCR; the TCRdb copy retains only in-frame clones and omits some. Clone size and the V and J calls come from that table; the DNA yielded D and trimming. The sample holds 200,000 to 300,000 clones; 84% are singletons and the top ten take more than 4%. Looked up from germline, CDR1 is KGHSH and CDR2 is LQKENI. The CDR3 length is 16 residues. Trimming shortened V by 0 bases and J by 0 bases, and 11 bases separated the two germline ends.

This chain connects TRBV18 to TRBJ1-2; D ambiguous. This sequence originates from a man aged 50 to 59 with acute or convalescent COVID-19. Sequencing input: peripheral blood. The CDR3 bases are TGTGCCAGCTCACCACCGCTTTCCCGAGCTAACTATGGCTACACCTTC. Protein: CASSPPLSRANYGYTF.